This T cell receptor beta chain originates from a study of neurological immune-mediated disorders. Study observations and caveats: None of the CDR3 amino acid sequences of expanded clones were shared across subjects, and this suggested private repertoires in all groups.

This clonotype has ten or more counts. Its antigen is not known. The unsorted libraries were generated from a total of 2 million PBMCs, which had been stored in RNAlater at -80 C. Germline V gene lookup returns CDR1 DFQATT and CDR2 SNEGSKA (reference sequence). Trimming at V came to 1 base and at J to 5 bases, leaving 12 bases not matched to a gene. The CDR3 has 17 residues. 5'RACE with 10-nucleotide random UMIs produced the cDNA. TCRdb ran MiXCR on the 5' RACE reads and lists one entry per CDR3 protein. The table has tens of thousands of distinct CDR3 sequences, around a tenth seen once. The chain is built from TRBV20-1 and TRBJ2-5, with 11 bases that match TRBD2. Sequenced material: PBMCs. The TCR sequence derives from a woman aged 40-49 years with HTLV-1-associated myelopathy (HAM/TSP). CDR3 sequence (DNA): TGCAGTGCTAGAGTGATCTTAGCGGGGGGGCAGAGTGAGACCCAGTACTTC. Translating gives CSARVILAGGQSETQYF.